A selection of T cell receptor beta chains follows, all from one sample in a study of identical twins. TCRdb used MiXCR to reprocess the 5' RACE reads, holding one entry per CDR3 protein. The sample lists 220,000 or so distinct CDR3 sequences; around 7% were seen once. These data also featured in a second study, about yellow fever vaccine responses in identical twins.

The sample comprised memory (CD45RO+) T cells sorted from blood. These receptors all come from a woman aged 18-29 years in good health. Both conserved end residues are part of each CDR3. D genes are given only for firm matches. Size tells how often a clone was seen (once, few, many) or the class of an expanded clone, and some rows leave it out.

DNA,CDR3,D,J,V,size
TGCGCCAGCAGCTTGGAATGGGGGCAGCCCCAGCATTTT,CASSLEWGQPQHF,.,TRBJ1-5,TRBV5-1,many
TGTGCCAGCAGCTTTGAGCGGTCAAGGGCCGGGGAGCTGTTTTTT,CASSFERSRAGELFF,.,TRBJ2-2,TRBV7-6,few
TGTGCCACCAGTGACGGAGGAGGTAACAGGGATGGCTACACCTTC,CATSDGGGNRDGYTF,.,TRBJ1-2,TRBV24-1,few
TGTGCCAGCAGTTATCTGGCGGGGGGCACAGATACGCAGTATTTT,CASSYLAGGTDTQYF,TRBD2,TRBJ2-3,TRBV6-2/TRBV6-3,few
TGCGCCAGCAGACTACAGGGGAGGCCTGAAGCTTTCTTT,CASRLQGRPEAFF,TRBD1,TRBJ1-1,TRBV4-1,many
TGTGCCAGCAGCCTTCCTGGCTATGGCTACACCTTC,CASSLPGYGYTF,.,TRBJ1-2,TRBV12-3/TRBV12-4,many
TGTGCCAGCAGACCCAGTAGGGGTCGATACAATGAGCAGTTCTTC,CASRPSRGRYNEQFF,.,TRBJ2-1,TRBV28,many
TGTGCCAGCAGCCGAACGGGGGACCCCTCCTACAATGAGCAGTTCTTC,CASSRTGDPSYNEQFF,.,TRBJ2-1,TRBV4-2,few
TGTGCCAACAATTTTCCGGGGCCTTACTCCCCGAGGGGCAAAAACATTCAGTACTTC,CANNFPGPYSPRGKNIQYF,.,TRBJ2-4,TRBV28,.
TGCGCCAGCAGCTTGGGGACTAGCGGGACGAAGGAGCAGTACTTC,CASSLGTSGTKEQYF,TRBD2,TRBJ2-7,TRBV5-1,few
TGCGCCAGCAGCTTGGCGGACCCCTACAATGAGCAGTTCTTC,CASSLADPYNEQFF,.,TRBJ2-1,TRBV5-1,.
TGTGCCAGCAGTTTCGAGCTTTTAGGGAGGTTAAAACTGTTTTTT,CASSFELLGRLKLFF,.,TRBJ1-4,TRBV12-3/TRBV12-4,few
TGTACCAGCAGTTTCAGTCTGTGGGCAGGAGAGGGTCAAGAGACCCAGTACTTC,CTSSFSLWAGEGQETQYF,.,TRBJ2-5,TRBV12-3/TRBV12-4,.
TGCGCCAGCAGCTCGGACGGGCATAGCAATCAGCCCCAGCATTTT,CASSSDGHSNQPQHF,.,TRBJ1-5,TRBV5-1,many
TGTGCTAGTGGTTTGGGACAGCTAGCCAAAAACATTCAGTACTTC,CASGLGQLAKNIQYF,.,TRBJ2-4,TRBV12-5,.
TGCAGTGCTAGAGTAGCGCCCCCACGGGGGTCTTACAATGAGCAGTTCTTC,CSARVAPPRGSYNEQFF,.,TRBJ2-1,TRBV20-1,.
TGTGCCAGCAGCTGGGGGGTTTATGTCAAAAACATTCAGTACTTC,CASSWGVYVKNIQYF,.,TRBJ2-4,TRBV12-3/TRBV12-4,many
TGTGCCAGCAGCTTAGGGGGAGTGAACACTGAAGCTTTCTTT,CASSLGGVNTEAFF,.,TRBJ1-1,TRBV5-1,many
TGTGCCACCAGTGACCCCCCGGGCCCAGGAGGGTTACTCCTGACTTTC,CATSDPPGPGGLLLTF,.,TRBJ2-6,TRBV24-1,few
TGCGCCAGCAGCTTGGCCCTCCAGACCTCTGCAGGAAACACCATATATTTT,CASSLALQTSAGNTIYF,.,TRBJ1-3,TRBV5-1,few
TGCAGTGCTAGACCGTTAGCGGGCACAGCCTACAATGAGCAGTTCTTC,CSARPLAGTAYNEQFF,TRBD2,TRBJ2-1,TRBV20-1,.
TGTGCCAGCGGACTTTCCGAGACCCAGTACTTC,CASGLSETQYF,.,TRBJ2-5,TRBV6-6,many
TGTGCCAGCAGGGGGCAGGTGCAGGTTACGGAGCTGTTTTTT,CASRGQVQVTELFF,.,TRBJ2-2,TRBV2,many
TGTGCCAGCACACGCCTCAATGAGCAGTTCTTC,CASTRLNEQFF,.,TRBJ2-1,TRBV12-3/TRBV12-4,many
TGTGCCAGCAGTTTATCGGGGACTAGCGGCTCGGATACGCAGTATTTT,CASSLSGTSGSDTQYF,TRBD2,TRBJ2-3,TRBV27,many
TGTGCCAGCAGTTTACTGCAGGGTTTTAATTCACCCCTCCACTTT,CASSLLQGFNSPLHF,.,TRBJ1-6,TRBV12-3/TRBV12-4,.
TGCCCCAGCAGCTTGGCCGAGACAGGAGTATCTGGGGCCAACGTCCTGACTTTC,CPSSLAETGVSGANVLTF,.,TRBJ2-6,TRBV5-1,.
TGTGCCAGCAGCCAAGAAGGAGCGGGAGCTTTCAATGAGCAGTTCTTC,CASSQEGAGAFNEQFF,TRBD2,TRBJ2-1,TRBV4-2,few
TGTGCCAGCAGGAACACGGGACTAGCAGTAATCACAGATACGCAGTATTTT,CASRNTGLAVITDTQYF,TRBD2,TRBJ2-3,TRBV28,many
TGTGCCAGCAGTTTACTTGCGACAGGGTCACCCCTCCACTTT,CASSLLATGSPLHF,TRBD1,TRBJ1-6,TRBV27,.
TGTGCCATCAGTGACCGTTTCTCCTACAATGAGCAGTTCTTC,CAISDRFSYNEQFF,.,TRBJ2-1,TRBV10-3,many
TGTGCCAGCAGTTCGGGACCGAATAACTATGGCTACACCTTC,CASSSGPNNYGYTF,.,TRBJ1-2,TRBV12-3/TRBV12-4,many
TGTGCCAGCAGTCCGTCTTCAACATATGGCTACACCTTC,CASSPSSTYGYTF,.,TRBJ1-2,TRBV12-3/TRBV12-4,many
TGCAGTGCCCGTCCCCCGAGGGACACCGGGGAGCTGTTTTTT,CSARPPRDTGELFF,.,TRBJ2-2,TRBV20-1,many
TGCAGCGCCGAGGGAGCTAACTATGGCTACACCTTC,CSAEGANYGYTF,.,TRBJ1-2,TRBV29-1,few
TGCGCCAGCAGCACCGGATCCCCGGGGGAGACCCAGTACTTC,CASSTGSPGETQYF,.,TRBJ2-5,TRBV5-1,many
TGCAGCGTTCCGACTAGCGGGAGTTGGACAGATACGCAGTATTTT,CSVPTSGSWTDTQYF,TRBD2,TRBJ2-3,TRBV29-1,many
TGTGCCAGCAGTCCTGACAGGAACCTAGCCAAAAACATTCAGTACTTC,CASSPDRNLAKNIQYF,.,TRBJ2-4,TRBV12-3/TRBV12-4,many
TGTGCCAGCAGCGGACAGGTTGGGTCTGGGGCCAACGTCCTGACTTTC,CASSGQVGSGANVLTF,TRBD1,TRBJ2-6,TRBV6-1,.
TGTGCCAGCAGTTTTGTGGGGTGGACTGAAGCTTTCTTT,CASSFVGWTEAFF,.,TRBJ1-1,TRBV12-3/TRBV12-4,few
TGTGCCAGCAGCTTTCTCCTAGCGGGGGGCCCGAACACCGGGGAGCTGTTTTTT,CASSFLLAGGPNTGELFF,TRBD2,TRBJ2-2,TRBV11-1,many
TGTGCCAGCGCAGGGAGTCTGGGCACTGAAGCTTTCTTT,CASAGSLGTEAFF,.,TRBJ1-1,TRBV14,few
TGCGCCAGCAGCCTAGATTCTCCGGGCCAGCCCCAGCATTTT,CASSLDSPGQPQHF,.,TRBJ1-5,TRBV5-1,many
TGTGCCACCAGTGATTTCAAATCGGGGGGCCTTTACAATGAGCAGTTCTTC,CATSDFKSGGLYNEQFF,.,TRBJ2-1,TRBV24-1,many
TGCAGCGTTTGTCTAGCGGAGTCCTACAATGAGCAGTTCTTC,CSVCLAESYNEQFF,TRBD2,TRBJ2-1,TRBV29-1,many
TGTGCCAGCAGCGAACAGGGGATTGCCGGGGAGCTGTTTTTT,CASSEQGIAGELFF,TRBD1,TRBJ2-2,TRBV11-2,few
TGCGCCAGCAGCGAGGGACAGACCTATGGCTACACCTTC,CASSEGQTYGYTF,TRBD1,TRBJ1-2,TRBV5-1,.
TGTGCCAGCAAACCAGGGGCGGGACTAGGGGTCTACAATGAGCAGTTCTTC,CASKPGAGLGVYNEQFF,TRBD2,TRBJ2-1,TRBV19,few
TGTGCCAGTAGTCTCGGACAGTATATCTACAATGAGCAGTTCTTC,CASSLGQYIYNEQFF,.,TRBJ2-1,TRBV19,.
TGCGCCAGCAGCCTTGACGGTGGGACAGTTCTTCCTCTTGGACGAGCTTTCTTT,CASSLDGGTVLPLGRAFF,TRBD1,TRBJ1-1,TRBV5-1,many
TGTGCCAGCAAGACAGGTATCTCCTACAATGAGCAGTTCTTC,CASKTGISYNEQFF,.,TRBJ2-1,TRBV6-1,.
TGTGCCAGCAGCTCTACTGGGACTATACGGGACCTAGCCAAAAACATTCAGTACTTC,CASSSTGTIRDLAKNIQYF,TRBD2,TRBJ2-4,TRBV7-6,few
TGTGCCAGCAGTTTAGAGGGTACCACCGGGGAGCTGTTTTTT,CASSLEGTTGELFF,.,TRBJ2-2,TRBV12-3/TRBV12-4,many
TGCGCCAGCACACCATTGACAGGGGCTATAACGAACACTGAAGCTTTCTTT,CASTPLTGAITNTEAFF,TRBD1,TRBJ1-1,TRBV5-1,many
TGTGCCAGTAGTCCCCAGATAGTAACGGATACGCAGTATTTT,CASSPQIVTDTQYF,.,TRBJ2-3,TRBV19,few
TGTGCCAGCAGGGGCGGACTAGCGGGAGGAAATGAGCAGTTCTTC,CASRGGLAGGNEQFF,TRBD2,TRBJ2-1,TRBV2,.
TGCAGTGCTAGAGTTAACAGTCGGGACACCAGGTACCAAGAGACCCAGTACTTC,CSARVNSRDTRYQETQYF,.,TRBJ2-5,TRBV20-1,.